This T cell receptor beta chain originates from a study of T cell changes during pregnancy in multiple sclerosis. Repertoires were generated with immunoSEQ multiplex PCR, while TCRdb's copy carries only in-frame clones and drops some. The sample gives tens of thousands of clones, about 90% of which show up once; 0.58% is in the top ten. The starting material was CD4+ T cells from peripheral blood mononuclear cells, obtained in the first trimester of pregnancy. The TCR sequence derives from a female donor with multiple sclerosis, enrolled in a pregnancy study.

The CDR3 here is CASSLATGERHEQFF. The DNA of the CDR3 is TGCGCCAGCAGCTTGGCCACAGGGGAGAGGCATGAGCAGTTCTTC. The chain carries TRBV5-1 and TRBJ2-1, with 7 bases that match TRBD1. The CDR3 has 15 residues. J gave up 8 bases and V 0 bases, and 8 bases lay outside the gene matches. From germline, CDR1 is SGHRS and CDR2 YFSETQ.